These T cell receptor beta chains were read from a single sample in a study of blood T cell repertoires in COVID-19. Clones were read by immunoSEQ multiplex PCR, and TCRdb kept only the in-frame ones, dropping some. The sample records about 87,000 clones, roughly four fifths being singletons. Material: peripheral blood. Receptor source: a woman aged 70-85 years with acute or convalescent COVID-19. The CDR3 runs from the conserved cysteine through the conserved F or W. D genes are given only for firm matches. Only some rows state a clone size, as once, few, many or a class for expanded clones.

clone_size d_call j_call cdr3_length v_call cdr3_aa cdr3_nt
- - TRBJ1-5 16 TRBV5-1 CASSLGGGGSNQPQHF TGCGCCAGCAGCTTAGGCGGGGGAGGTAGCAATCAGCCCCAGCATTTT
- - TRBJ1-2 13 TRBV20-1 CSASRGGNDGYTF TGCAGTGCTAGTAGGGGAGGAAACGATGGCTACACCTTC
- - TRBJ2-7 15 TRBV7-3 CASSLTGGGGYEQYF TGTGCCAGCAGCTTAACAGGCGGGGGCGGCTACGAGCAGTACTTC
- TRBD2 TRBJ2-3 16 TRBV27 CASSRLAGGAADTQYF TGTGCCAGCAGTAGGCTAGCGGGGGGGGCCGCAGATACGCAGTATTTT
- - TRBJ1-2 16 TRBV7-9 CASSLDAKGVMGGYTF TGTGCCAGCAGCTTAGACGCCAAGGGGGTTATGGGAGGCTACACCTTC
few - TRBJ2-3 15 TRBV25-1 CASSDGTFSTDTQYF TGTGCCAGCAGCGACGGGACATTTAGCACAGATACGCAGTATTTT
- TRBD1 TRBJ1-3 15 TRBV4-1 CASSQDRASGNTIYF TGCGCCAGCAGCCAGGACAGGGCCTCTGGAAACACCATATATTTT
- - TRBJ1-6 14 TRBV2 CATSRQGGNSPLHF TGTGCCACATCTCGGCAGGGTGGGAATTCACCCCTCCACTTT
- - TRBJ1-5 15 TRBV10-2 CASSESVLGGQPQHF TGCGCCAGCAGTGAATCAGTTCTGGGGGGGCAGCCCCAGCATTTT
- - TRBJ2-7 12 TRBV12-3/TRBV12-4 CASSVTPYEQYF TGTGCCAGCAGTGTGACTCCCTACGAGCAGTACTTC